This T cell receptor (beta chain) is drawn from a study of shared T cell receptors in the human thymus. Germline V gene lookup returns CDR1 SGHRS and CDR2 YFSETQ. The CDR3 contains 18 residues. V shed 1 base, J shed 1 base, and the junction held 11 bases outside the gene matches. Profiling relied on immunoSEQ multiplex PCR, and the TCRdb table lists in-frame clones only, not all of them. Of hundreds of thousands of clones in the sample, 80% to 90% were seen once. These same data were also listed under a study on human thymus T cells. That report notes: Healthy Finnish infants undergoing corrective surgery for congenital heart defects provided the donor material. Resections were taken during corrective heart surgery, and the thymus tissue came from these. Thymic and blood repertoires seemed to favor certain V and J genes. As related research reported, thymic repertoires overlapped highly among unrelated individuals.

What was sequenced was thymocytes. The sequence was collected from a girl under three years old with a congenital heart defect. The chain has TRBV5-1 and TRBJ2-5; 9 bases match TRBD2. The CDR3 here is CASSLLNEGLARQETQYF. The CDR3 DNA sequence: TGCGCCAGCAGCTTGTTAAACGAGGGACTAGCCCGCCAAGAGACCCAGTACTTC.